This T cell receptor beta chain was found in a study of shared clonotypes between healthy human individuals. Points from the study as a whole: Larger estimated richness was generally seen in naive subsets than in memory subsets. All-four-donor shared clonotypes had higher generation probabilities than non-shared clonotypes did. Only blood was sampled, and tissue TCR repertoires likely differ from blood ones.

Sequenced by immunoSEQ multiplex PCR; TCRdb stores in-frame clones only, minus some. The profile covers about 1.1 million clones, with roughly 80% appearing a single time and about 0.94% taken by the ten largest. It was into CD45RA+ naive and CD45RA-negative memory subsets that the CD4+ cells were split. For this clone: Its cognate antigen is unknown. This could be a read error, since a much larger clone is one nucleotide away. Distinct nucleotide sequences in the sample also encode this CDR3.

Looked up from germline, CDR1 is MNHEY and CDR2 is SMNVEV (reference sequence). The CDR3 is 15 residues long. The rearrangement joins TRBV27 to TRBJ2-3, with TRBD2 as a possible D gene (6 bases). The clonotype was recovered from a man aged 18 to 29 in good health. Some clones in this sample may be carry-over from other donors' samples. Sequencing input: memory CD4+ T cells from PBMCs. Subset of the sample: CD45RA-negative fraction. The CDR3 sequence: CASSLFSGSPDTQYF. The CDR3 DNA reads TGTGCCAGCAGTTTATTTTCCGGGAGCCCAGATACACAGTATTTT.